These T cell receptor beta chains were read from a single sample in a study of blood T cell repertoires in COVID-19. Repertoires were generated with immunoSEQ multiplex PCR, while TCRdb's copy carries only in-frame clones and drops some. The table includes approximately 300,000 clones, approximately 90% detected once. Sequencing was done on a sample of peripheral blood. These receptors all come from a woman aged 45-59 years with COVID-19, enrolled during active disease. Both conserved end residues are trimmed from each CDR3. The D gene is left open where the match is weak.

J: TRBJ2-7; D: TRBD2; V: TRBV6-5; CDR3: ASRREGLYEQY
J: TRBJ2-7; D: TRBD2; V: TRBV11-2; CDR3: ASSLRLAGAGGYSEQY
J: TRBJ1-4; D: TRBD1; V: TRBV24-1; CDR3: ATSDPGGEGEKLF
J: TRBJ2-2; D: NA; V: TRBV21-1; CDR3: ASVLCSGELF
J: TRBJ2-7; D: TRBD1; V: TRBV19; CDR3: ASTPDRGDEQY
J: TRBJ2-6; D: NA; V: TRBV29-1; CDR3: SVPNEAGANVLT
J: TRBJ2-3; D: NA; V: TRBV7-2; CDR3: ASSLSTFADTQY
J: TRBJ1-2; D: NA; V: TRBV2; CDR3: ASSVGGSTYT
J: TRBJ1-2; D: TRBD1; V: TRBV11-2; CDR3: ASSLESDRGMGSGYT
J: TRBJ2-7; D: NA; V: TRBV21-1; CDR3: ASSKAQGTGSSYEQY
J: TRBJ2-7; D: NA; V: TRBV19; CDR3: ASNDGDYEQY
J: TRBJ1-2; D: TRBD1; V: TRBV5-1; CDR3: ASRKGTGEGMVYGYT
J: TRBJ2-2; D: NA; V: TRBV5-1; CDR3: ASSLAWRNTGELF
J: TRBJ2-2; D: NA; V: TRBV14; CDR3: ASSQVQANTGELF
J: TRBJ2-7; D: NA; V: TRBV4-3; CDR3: ASSQDVAGNSYEQY
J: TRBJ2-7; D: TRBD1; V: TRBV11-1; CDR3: ASSWDRGLYEQY
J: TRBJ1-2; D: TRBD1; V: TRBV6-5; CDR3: ASSPGTERYGYT
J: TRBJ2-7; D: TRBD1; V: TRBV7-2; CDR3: ASSWDRSYEQY
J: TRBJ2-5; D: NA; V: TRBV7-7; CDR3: ASSLGGLGQLKTQY
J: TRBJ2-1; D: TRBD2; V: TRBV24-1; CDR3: ATSDLGGRASNEQF
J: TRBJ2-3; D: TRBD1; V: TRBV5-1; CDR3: ASRNRDRGSDTQY
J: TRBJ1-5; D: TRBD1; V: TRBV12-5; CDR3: ASGPSGTEKTGQPQH
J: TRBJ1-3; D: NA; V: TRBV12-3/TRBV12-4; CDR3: ASSQGNTIY
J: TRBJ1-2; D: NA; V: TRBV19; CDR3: ASTDGQRLINGYT
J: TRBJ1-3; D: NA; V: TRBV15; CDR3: ATSRDLSELPGNTIY
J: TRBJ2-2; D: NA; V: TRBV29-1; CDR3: SVEVLNTGELF
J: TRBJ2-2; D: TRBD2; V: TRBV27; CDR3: ASSLRRSGSITGELF
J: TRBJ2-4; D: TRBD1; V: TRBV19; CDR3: ASSHHKGDRDGIAKNIQY